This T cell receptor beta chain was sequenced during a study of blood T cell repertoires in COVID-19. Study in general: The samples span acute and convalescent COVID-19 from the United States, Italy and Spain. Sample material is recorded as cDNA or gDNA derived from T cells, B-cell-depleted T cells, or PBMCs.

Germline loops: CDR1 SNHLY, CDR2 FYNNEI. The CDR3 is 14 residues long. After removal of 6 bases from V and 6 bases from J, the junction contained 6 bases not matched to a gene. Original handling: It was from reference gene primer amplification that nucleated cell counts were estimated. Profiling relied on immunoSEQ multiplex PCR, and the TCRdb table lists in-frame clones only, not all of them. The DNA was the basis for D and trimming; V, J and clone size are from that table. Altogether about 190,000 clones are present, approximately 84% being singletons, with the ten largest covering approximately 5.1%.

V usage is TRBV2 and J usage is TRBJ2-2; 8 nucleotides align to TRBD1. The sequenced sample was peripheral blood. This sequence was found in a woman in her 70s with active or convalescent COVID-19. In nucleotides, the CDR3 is TGTGCCAGCAGCCGACAGGGGTTGTCCGGGGAGCTGTTTTTT. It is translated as CASSRQGLSGELFF.